The next 20 T cell receptor beta chains were all read from a single sample in a study of breast tumors, draining lymph nodes, adjacent tissues. Breast cancer patients provided tissue from their axillary draining lymph nodes. TCRdb processed the multiplex PCR reads anew with MiXCR; each CDR3 protein has one entry. The data show over 150,000 distinct CDR3 sequences, with around 29% seen just once and roughly 4% held by the top ten. The sequencing input was axillary lymph node tissue. All receptors come from a female donor with breast cancer. Some clones in this sample may be carry-over from other donors' samples.

The chain employs TRBV28 and TRBJ2-7, with D possibly being TRBD1 (6 bases). Between the trimmed V and J ends, which lost 7 bases and 5 bases, there was a span of 21 bases. The germline V gene has CDR1 MDHEN and CDR2 SYDVKM. The length of the CDR3 is 15 residues. This CDR3 reads CASTAGAGVSHEQYF. The CDR3 DNA sequence: TGTGCCAGCACTGCCGGGGCAGGGGTTTCCCACGAGCAGTACTTC.

The table lists this clonotype with many counts. The rearrangement links TRBV12-3 or TRBV12-4 to TRBJ2-5; 8 bases are shared with TRBD2. V was pared by 3 bases and J by 5 bases, with 5 bases of the junction left unmatched. CDR3 length equals 14 residues. CDR3 region: CASSFRAGDETQYF. The CDR3 DNA reads as TGTGCCAGCAGTTTCCGAGCGGGGGATGAGACCCAGTACTTC.

This clonotype was observed a few times. The rearrangement uses TRBV10-1 and TRBJ2-1, with TRBD2 identical over 7 bases. Unmatched junction bases numbered 5, after V lost 4 bases and J lost 8 bases. The germline CDR1 and CDR2 sequences are WNHNN and SYGVQD (reference sequence). The CDR3 consists of 13 residues. The CDR3 is CASSGQGGHEQFF. CDR3 in DNA: TGCGCCAGCAGTGGGCAGGGAGGGCATGAGCAGTTCTTC.

The rearrangement links TRBV5-1 to TRBJ1-6, with 10 bases that match TRBD1. Germline V gene data show CDR1 as SGHRS and CDR2 as YFSETQ. The CDR3 is made up of 14 amino acids. The trim removed 5 bases at V and 13 bases at J, leaving 9 bases unmatched. This CDR3 reads CASSTGTGESPLHF. The CDR3 DNA sequence: TGCGCCAGCAGTACCGGGACAGGGGAATCCCCCCTCCACTTT.

This clonotype showed up many times. The gene calls are TRBV7-2 and TRBJ2-5; D may match TRBD1 or TRBD2 (5 bases each). Trimming pared 4 bases from V and 5 bases from J, leaving 14 bases between. Germline CDR1 is SGHTA and CDR2 is FQGNSA. CDR3 size: 14 residues. The CDR3 protein is CASSSTGRQETQYF. CDR3 coding DNA: TGTGCCAGCAGCTCAACGGGGCGCCAGGAGACCCAGTACTTC. The whole variable domain, filled in from reference TRBV7-2 and TRBJ2-5, reads GAGVSQSPSNKVTEKGKDVELRCDPISGHTALYWYRQSLGQGLEFLIYFQGNSAPDKSGLPSDRFSAERTGGSVSTLTIQRTQQEDSAVYLCASSSTGRQETQYFGPGTRLLVL.

The chain carries TRBV20-1 and TRBJ2-3; 7 bases map to TRBD2. The CDR3 is made up of 17 amino acids. The V gene's germline CDR1 is DFQATT and CDR2 SNEGSKA (reference sequence). Trimming removed 3 bases from V and 3 bases from J; junction bases left unmatched: 15. CDR3 loop: CSARGASGEGGTDTQYF. CDR3 coding DNA: TGCAGTGCTAGGGGTGCTTCGGGGGAGGGTGGTACAGATACGCAGTATTTT.

This clonotype was seen at least ten times. The chain is built from TRBV5-1 and TRBJ1-4; TRBD1 agrees at 7 bases. Trimming removed 5 bases from V and 3 bases from J; junction bases left unmatched: 7. Germline V lookup: CDR1 SGHRS, CDR2 YFSETQ. The CDR3 is 15 amino acids. The CDR3 DNA reads TGCGCCAGCAGATGGCAGGGGGGTGCTAATGAAAAACTGTTTTTT. Protein: CASRWQGGANEKLFF.

This clonotype came up a few times. Germline is not matched at one junction end, which may reflect a read error. V is TRBV30 and J is TRBJ2-4, with D maybe TRBD1 (6 bases). Germline V gene lookup returns CDR1 GTSNPN and CDR2 SVGIG (reference sequence). This CDR3 is 13 amino acids long. DNA of the CDR3: TGTGCCTGGAACCAGAGAGCAGGTTTGAGAGGGGGATTC. It encodes CAWNQRAGLRGGF.

This clonotype was counted at least ten times. This chain links TRBV4-1 with TRBJ1-4; 7 bases match TRBD1. V lost 1 base, J lost 0 bases, and 5 bases stayed unmatched. This CDR3 is built from 17 residues. Germline V gene data show CDR1 as MGHRA and CDR2 as YSYEKL. The CDR3 protein is CASSQATGATTNEKLFF. The CDR3, as DNA: TGCGCCAGCAGCCAAGCTACAGGGGCCACAACTAATGAAAAACTGTTTTTT.

This chain joins TRBV19 and TRBJ1-2; 8 bases align to TRBD1. V shed 11 bases and J 0 bases; nucleotides not matched to a gene: 8. This CDR3 region has 14 residues. CDR1 is LNHDA and CDR2 is SQIVND in the germline V gene (reference sequence). CDR3 sequence: CAGEEDRANYGYTF. The CDR3 DNA is TGTGCCGGTGAAGAGGACAGGGCTAACTATGGCTACACCTTC. Together with reference TRBV19 and TRBJ1-2, the CDR3 gives the full variable domain: DGGITQSPKYLFRKEGQNVTLSCEQNLNHDAMYWYRQDPGQGLRLIYYSQIVNDFQKGDIAEGYSVSREKKESFPLTVTSAQKNPTAFYLCAGEEDRANYGYTFGSGTRLTVV.

The sample holds many counts of this clonotype. The V gene is TRBV29-1, the J gene TRBJ2-2; D gene unclear. The V and J ends lost 0 bases and 1 base respectively, with 6 bases between them. The CDR3 spans 14 residues. Germline V gene sequence: CDR1 SQVTM, CDR2 ANQGSEA. This chain's CDR3 is CSVEDIGNTGELFF. The CDR3, as DNA: TGCAGCGTTGAAGATATAGGGAACACCGGGGAGCTGTTTTTT.

This clonotype appeared once. Since a much larger clone is just one base distant, this may be a read error. V and J are TRBV6-1 and TRBJ2-7, with a tentative D call TRBD2 (6 bases). Germline V gene sequence: CDR1 MNHNS, CDR2 SASEGT. V was shortened by 6 bases and J by 6 bases, with 15 bases between the two germline ends. The CDR3 extends over 13 amino acids. The CDR3 region has the DNA TGTGCCAGCAGGCTGGGGAGGTTAGGCGAGCAGTACTTC. This encodes CASRLGRLGEQYF.

Remarks on this clonotype: A clone one base away is much larger, so this may be a read error. The rearrangement joins TRBV6-2 or TRBV6-3 to TRBJ2-7; possibly TRBD1 for D (6 bases). The CDR3 totals 13 residues. V was shortened by 5 bases and J by 5 bases, with 13 bases between the two germline ends. Germline loops: CDR1 MNHEY, CDR2 SVGEGT. Here the CDR3 DNA reads TGTGCCAGCAGTCACAGGGTTTCCCACGAGCAGTACTTC. Its translation is CASSHRVSHEQYF.

The J gene is TRBJ1-1, the V gene TRBV29-1, with 8 bases matching TRBD1. The CDR3 is 14 amino acids. Germline lookup yields CDR1 SQVTM and CDR2 ANQGSEA. Trimming removed 6 bases from V and 0 bases from J; junction bases left unmatched: 6. The CDR3 sequence: CSVGDRRMNTEAFF. CDR3 coding DNA: TGCAGCGTGGGGGACAGGAGGATGAACACTGAAGCTTTCTTT.

The chain is built from TRBV11-2 and TRBJ1-1, with TRBD1 matching 9 bases. The junction had 4 bases not matched to a gene; V was cut back by 2 bases and J by 0 bases. The CDR3 length is 16 residues. In germline, CDR1 is SGHAT, CDR2 FQNNGV. CDR3 sequence (DNA): TGTGCCAGCAGCTTACGTGGACAGGGGTTGAACACTGAAGCTTTCTTT. Residues: CASSLRGQGLNTEAFF.

This clonotype was recorded at least ten times. The chain recombines TRBV2 with TRBJ2-3, with TRBD1 matching 9 bases. V lost 5 bases, J lost 5 bases, and 5 bases stayed unmatched. Germline V lookup: CDR1 SNHLY, CDR2 FYNNEI. The length of the CDR3 is 14 residues. As DNA, the CDR3 is TGTGCCAGCAGTAACAGGGGGCTGGGAGATACGCAGTATTTT. Translating it yields CASSNRGLGDTQYF. The variable domain in full, with the rest retrieved from reference TRBV2 and TRBJ2-3, is EPEVTQTPSHQVTQMGQEVILRCVPISNHLYFYWYRQILGQKVEFLVSFYNNEISEKSEIFDDQFSVERPDGSNFTLKIRSTKLEDSAMYFCASSNRGLGDTQYFGPGTRLTVL.

The V gene is TRBV10-2, the J gene TRBJ1-1, with 11 positions matching TRBD1. Germline V gene data show CDR1 as WSHSY and CDR2 as SAAADI. After removal of 4 bases from V and 6 bases from J, the junction contained 7 bases not matched to a gene. The CDR3 has 15 residues. CDR3 DNA sequence: TGCGCCAGCAGTGGGTGGACAGGGGGCTTGGCTGAAGCTTTCTTT. It codes for CASSGWTGGLAEAFF.

There are a few counts of this clonotype. The genes are TRBV28 and TRBJ2-2; TRBD2 agrees at 8 bases. Losses at the gene ends were 4 bases for V and 5 bases for J; bases not matched to a gene: 6. The germline V gene has CDR1 MDHEN and CDR2 SYDVKM. This CDR3 region has 15 residues. CDR3 sequence (DNA): TGTGCCAGCAGTTCACCCGCGGGGGGAACCGGGGAGCTGTTTTTT. Translated: CASSSPAGGTGELFF. The full variable domain, with the rest looked up from reference TRBV28 and TRBJ2-2, is DVKVTQSSRYLVKRTGEKVFLECVQDMDHENMFWYRQDPGLGLRLIYFSYDVKMKEKGDIPEGYSVSREKKERFSLILESASTNQTSMYLCASSSPAGGTGELFFGEGSRLTVL.

V is TRBV20-1 and J is TRBJ1-2; maybe TRBD1 (6 bases). Germline V CDR1 and CDR2: DFQATT, SNEGSKA (reference sequence). Trimming stripped 4 bases from V and 8 bases from J, with 26 bases between. The CDR3 contains 16 residues. As DNA, the CDR3 is TGCAGTGCTAACCCCGGCGCCGGAGGGGGTCCGCGCGGCTACACCTTC. Translated, it gives CSANPGAGGGPRGYTF.

This clonotype showed up many times. This chain joins TRBV5-1 and TRBJ2-5; D could derive from TRBD1 or TRBD2 (5 bases each). Germline CDR1 SGHRS, CDR2 YFSETQ. CDR3 length: 15 residues. The V end was cut by 4 bases, the J end by 6 bases, with 19 bases between. The DNA of the CDR3 is TGCGCCAGCAGCCCCAGTCTCGACCGGGGCAAGACCCAGTACTTC. Amino acids: CASSPSLDRGKTQYF.